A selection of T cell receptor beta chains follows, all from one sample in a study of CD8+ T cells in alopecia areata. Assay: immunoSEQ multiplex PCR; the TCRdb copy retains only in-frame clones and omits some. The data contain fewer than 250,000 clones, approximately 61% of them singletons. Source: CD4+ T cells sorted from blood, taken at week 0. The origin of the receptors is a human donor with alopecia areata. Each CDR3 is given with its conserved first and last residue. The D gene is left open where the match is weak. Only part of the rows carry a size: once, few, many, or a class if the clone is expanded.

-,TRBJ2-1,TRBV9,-,TGTGCCAGCAGCGTAGGGGTACCACCTCCGTACAATGAGCAGTTCTTC,CASSVGVPPPYNEQFF
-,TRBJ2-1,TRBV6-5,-,TGTGCCAGCAGTGATAAGAGCGGGTACAATGAGCAGTTCTTC,CASSDKSGYNEQFF
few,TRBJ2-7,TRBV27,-,TGTGCCAGCAGTTTCAATGGCAACTCCTACGAGCAGTACTTC,CASSFNGNSYEQYF
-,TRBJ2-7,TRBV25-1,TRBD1,TGTGCCAGCAGTGAATACTCCCTGGGGACAGATTACGAGCAGTACTTC,CASSEYSLGTDYEQYF
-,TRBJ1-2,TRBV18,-,TGTGCCAGCTCACCAGGTGGTTCGGTTGGTGGCTACACCTTC,CASSPGGSVGGYTF
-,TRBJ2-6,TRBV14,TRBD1,TGTGCCAGCAGCCGCGACAGGGCTGGGGCCAACGTCCTGACTTTC,CASSRDRAGANVLTF
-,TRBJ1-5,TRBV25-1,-,TGTGCCAGCAGTGATGGGAGTTATCAGCCCCAGCATTTT,CASSDGSYQPQHF
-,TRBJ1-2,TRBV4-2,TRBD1,TGTGCCAGCAGCCAATCAGGGGGAACCTATGGCTACACCTTC,CASSQSGGTYGYTF
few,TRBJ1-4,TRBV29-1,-,TGCAGCGTTGAAGGTGGAAGGGTTGGTGAAAAACTGTTTTTT,CSVEGGRVGEKLFF
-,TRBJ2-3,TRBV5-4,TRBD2,TGTGCCAGCAGCTTGGATGGGGAAACTAGCGGAGGCACAGATACGCAGTATTTT,CASSLDGETSGGTDTQYF
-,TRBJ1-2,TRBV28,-,TGTGCCAGCAGTGGGTTAGGGTATGGCTACACCTTC,CASSGLGYGYTF
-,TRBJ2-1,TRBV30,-,TGTGCCTGGAGCTCGCAGGCGAGTGAGCAGTTCTTC,CAWSSQASEQFF
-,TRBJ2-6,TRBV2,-,TGTGCCAGCAACCAGGGGCTGCTACGGGGGGCCAACGTCCTGACTTTC,CASNQGLLRGANVLTF
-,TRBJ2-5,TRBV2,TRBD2,TGTGCCAGCAGCTGGACTAGCGCAGAGACCCAGTACTTC,CASSWTSAETQYF
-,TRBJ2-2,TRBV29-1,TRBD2,TGCAGCGTCTTAGCGGGACTAAACACCGGGGAGCTGTTTTTT,CSVLAGLNTGELFF
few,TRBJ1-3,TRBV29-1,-,TGCAGCGTTGTTTATAACTCTGGAAACACCATATATTTT,CSVVYNSGNTIYF
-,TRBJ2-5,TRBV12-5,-,TGTGCTAGTGGTTTGGGAGAGACCCAGTACTTC,CASGLGETQYF
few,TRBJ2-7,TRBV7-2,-,TGTGCCAGCAGCTTAGCCCCCTGGGAGCAGTACTTC,CASSLAPWEQYF
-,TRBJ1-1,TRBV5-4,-,TGTGCCAGCACTAAAAAGGACAGCCCAAACACTGAAGCTTTCTTT,CASTKKDSPNTEAFF
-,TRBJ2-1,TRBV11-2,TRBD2,TGTGCCAGCACCTCTTCTAGCGGGGAATACAATGAGCAGTTCTTC,CASTSSSGEYNEQFF
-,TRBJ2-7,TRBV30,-,TGTGCCTGGAGTAAAACAGCCTACGAGCAGTACTTC,CAWSKTAYEQYF
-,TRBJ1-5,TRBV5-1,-,TGCGCCAGCAGCTTGGGGGCAGGAGATCAGCCCCAGCATTTT,CASSLGAGDQPQHF
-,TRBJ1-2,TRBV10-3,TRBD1,TGTGCCATCAGTGATCCGGACAGGGGAAAGGGTGGCTACACCTTC,CAISDPDRGKGGYTF
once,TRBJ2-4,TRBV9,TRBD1,TGTGCCAGCAGCGTCGGACAGGGGAAAAACATTCAGTACTTC,CASSVGQGKNIQYF
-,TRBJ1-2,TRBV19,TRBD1,TGTGCCAGTACCTCCGTTGGGACAGACTCTAACTATGGCTACACCTTC,CASTSVGTDSNYGYTF
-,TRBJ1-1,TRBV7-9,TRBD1,TGTGCCAGCAGCCCACAAGGGACAGGGGTTAGCACTGAAGCTTTCTTT,CASSPQGTGVSTEAFF
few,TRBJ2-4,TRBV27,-,TGTGCCAGCAGTCTACTGGGGCGGACCAACAAAAACATTCAGTACTTC,CASSLLGRTNKNIQYF
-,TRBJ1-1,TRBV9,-,TGTGCCAGCAGCGTATTCCAGAACACTGAAGCTTTCTTT,CASSVFQNTEAFF
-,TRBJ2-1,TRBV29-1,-,TGCAGCCTTATACGAACACATCCTGGCGAGCAGTTCTTC,CSLIRTHPGEQFF
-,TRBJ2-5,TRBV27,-,TGTGCCAGCACAGGGCCGGAAGAGACCCAGTACTTC,CASTGPEETQYF
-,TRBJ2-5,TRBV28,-,TGTGCCAGCCGGCAAGAGACCCAGTACTTC,CASRQETQYF
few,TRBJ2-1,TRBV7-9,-,TGTGCCAGCAGCTTAGACCGGGGGAGCAATGAGCAGTTCTTC,CASSLDRGSNEQFF
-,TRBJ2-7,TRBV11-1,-,TGTGCCAGCAGCTTGGGGCCAGGCTCCTACGAGCAGTACTTC,CASSLGPGSYEQYF
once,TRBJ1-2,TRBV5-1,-,TGCGCCAGCAGCTTGGACCGTAACTATGGCTACACCTTC,CASSLDRNYGYTF
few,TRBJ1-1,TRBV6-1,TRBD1,TGTGCCAGCAGTGAAGACAGGGGGTGGACTGAAGCTTTCTTT,CASSEDRGWTEAFF
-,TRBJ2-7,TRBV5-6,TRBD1,TGTGCCAGCAGCTTTTGGGACAGGGGGCTCGAGCAGTACTTC,CASSFWDRGLEQYF
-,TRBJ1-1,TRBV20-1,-,TGCAGTTGGGGGAGGGGAACTGAAGCTTTCTTT,CSWGRGTEAFF
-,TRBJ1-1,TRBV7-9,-,TGTGCCAGCAGCTTATGGCAGGGAAACACTGAAGCTTTCTTT,CASSLWQGNTEAFF
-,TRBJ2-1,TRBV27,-,TGTGCCAGCAGGTCTGACAGGCGCTCCTACAATGAGCAGTTCTTC,CASRSDRRSYNEQFF
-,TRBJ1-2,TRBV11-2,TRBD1,TGTGCCAGCAGCAAAAGGGACAGGGGATTCGAGTACACCTTC,CASSKRDRGFEYTF
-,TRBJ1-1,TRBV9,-,TGTGCCAGCAGCGTAGAAGGGGTGAACACTGAAGCTTTCTTT,CASSVEGVNTEAFF
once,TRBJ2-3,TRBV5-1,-,TGCGCCAGCGGACTTGATGGGAGCACAGATACGCAGTATTTT,CASGLDGSTDTQYF
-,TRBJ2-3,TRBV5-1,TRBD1,TGCGCCAGCAGCCTCTCGGGACAGGGGCCTACTTTCTCCACAGATACGCAGTATTTT,CASSLSGQGPTFSTDTQYF
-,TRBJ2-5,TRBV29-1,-,TGCAGCGTTGGTGGGCTCCGGGAGACCCAGTACTTC,CSVGGLRETQYF
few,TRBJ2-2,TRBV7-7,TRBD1,TGTGCTATCCCTACCGGGGGGACAGGGTCCACCGGGGAGCTGTTTTTT,CAIPTGGTGSTGELFF
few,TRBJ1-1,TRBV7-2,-,TGTGCCAGCAGCTTCGACACTGAAGCTTTCTTT,CASSFDTEAFF
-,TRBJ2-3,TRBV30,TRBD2,TGTGCCTGGACGCCCCGGACTAGCCCCACAGATACGCAGTATTTT,CAWTPRTSPTDTQYF
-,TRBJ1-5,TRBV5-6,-,TGTGCCAGCAGCTTGCGTCCGTATCAGCCCCAGCATTTT,CASSLRPYQPQHF
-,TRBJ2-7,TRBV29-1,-,TGCAGCGTTGAAGGGACGGTACCCTACGAGCAGTACTTC,CSVEGTVPYEQYF
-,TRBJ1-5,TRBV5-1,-,TGCGCCAGCAGCTTGGAGGGGCGCAATCAGCCCCAGCATTTT,CASSLEGRNQPQHF
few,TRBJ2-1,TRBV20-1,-,TGCAGTGCGAGATCCGATGAGCAGTTCTTC,CSARSDEQFF
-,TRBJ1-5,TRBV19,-,TGTGCCAGTAGGGGATTGGACGGTGCAGTGCCCCAGCATTTT,CASRGLDGAVPQHF
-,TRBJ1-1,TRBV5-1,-,TGCGCCAGCAGCTTGGCCGGACAGAGGAACACTGAAGCTTTCTTT,CASSLAGQRNTEAFF
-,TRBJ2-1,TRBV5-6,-,TGTGCCAGCCGCTTCTCGCGGGCTATTGTCGAGTATGAGCAGTTCTTC,CASRFSRAIVEYEQFF
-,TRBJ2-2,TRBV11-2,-,TGTGCCAGCAGCTTAGGAAGCCCGGGATTTTCCTTGAACACCGGGGAGCTGTTTTTT,CASSLGSPGFSLNTGELFF